Below, 27 T cell receptor beta chains from the same sample are listed, as sequenced in a study of read filtering for tumor transcriptome and immune sequencing. Molecular barcoded adaptors covering alpha/delta and beta/gamma chains were used on around 370 ng RNA. From the reads, TCRdb called clonotypes with MiXCR, one entry per CDR3 protein. The sample records fewer than 35,000 distinct CDR3 sequences, about 18% being singletons. Sequencing was done on a sample of a population of CD138-negative cells sorted from bone marrow. The receptor source for this set is a donor at least 40 years old with multiple myeloma.

Notes on this clonotype: A read error may explain this, as a much larger clone is one base away. The chain employs TRBV18 and TRBJ2-7; D possibly corresponds to TRBD2 (6 bases). Deletions cut 5 bases from V and 2 bases from J, with 13 bases between. Per germline, CDR1 KGHSH and CDR2 LQKENI. The CDR3 contains 14 residues. The DNA of the CDR3 is TGTGCCAGCTCAGGACTATCGAGTACCTACGAGCAGTACTTC. Its protein is CASSGLSSTYEQYF.

Details on this clonotype: A much more abundant neighbour one base away suggests this may be a read error. This chain joins TRBV4-1 and TRBJ2-1; tentative D call: TRBD2 (7 bases). Germline V CDR1 and CDR2: MGHRA, YSYEKL. CDR3 length equals 14 residues. CDR3 sequence: CASGQVGGASEQFF. CDR3 DNA sequence: TGCGCCAGCGGCCAAGTTGGGGGGGCCAGTGAGCAGTTCTTC.

The rearrangement links TRBV5-1 to TRBJ2-7; D might be TRBD1 (5 bases). Germline V CDR1 and CDR2: SGHRS, YFSETQ. With 1 base removed from V and 5 bases from J, the gap between germline ends came to 13 bases. The CDR3 is 14 residues long. The CDR3 spells CASSLQDKPDEQYF. The CDR3 nucleotides are TGCGCCAGCAGCTTGCAGGACAAACCCGACGAGCAGTACTTC.

The J gene is TRBJ2-5, the V gene TRBV27; a weak D match, TRBD2 (6 bases). V was cut by 6 bases and J by 4 bases, with 12 bases left in between. CDR3 length: 13 residues. Germline values: CDR1 MNHEY, CDR2 SMNVEV (reference sequence). The CDR3 region is CASRTGATETQYF. The CDR3 bases are TGTGCCAGCAGGACGGGAGCGACAGAGACCCAGTACTTC.

This clonotype appeared many times. This rearrangement joins TRBV15 to TRBJ2-3, with 10 bases fitting TRBD2. Germline lookup yields CDR1 LNHNV and CDR2 YYDKDF (reference sequence). This CDR3 spans 15 amino acids. Trimming cost V 4 bases and J 7 bases; bases outside gene matches: 8. CDR3 DNA sequence: TGTGCCACCAGCATTAGCGGGGGGAGTGGATATACGCAGTATTTT. Protein product: CATSISGGSGYTQYF.

This clonotype was counted at least ten times. For the CDR3, the DNA is TGTGCCAGCAGTGCGTCCCCCGCCCGGTTCTGGGCCAAAAACATTCAGTACTTC. Translated: CASSASPARFWAKNIQYF. The rearrangement joins TRBV6-1 to TRBJ2-4; D gene ambiguous. The CDR3 covers 18 residues. Per the germline V gene, CDR1 is MNHNS and CDR2 is SASEGT. V was clipped by 4 bases and J by 1 base, with 20 bases between them.

V gene TRBV6-5 combines with J gene TRBJ2-5; no clear D. The V gene's germline CDR1 is MNHEY and CDR2 SVGAGI. V shed 2 bases and J shed 2 bases, with 18 bases lying between them. There are 17 residues in the CDR3. CDR3 region: CASSYRFLRQSQETQYF. The CDR3 DNA follows: TGTGCCAGCAGTTACAGGTTCTTACGGCAGTCTCAAGAGACCCAGTACTTC.

This chain links TRBV29-1 with TRBJ1-3; D call uncertain. This CDR3 has 14 residues. Trimming shortened V by 7 bases and J by 4 bases, and 17 bases separated the two germline ends. The germline CDR1 and CDR2 sequences are SQVTM and ANQGSEA. The CDR3 sequence is CSAKPGPPGNTIYF. The CDR3 nucleotides are TGCAGCGCTAAGCCGGGTCCTCCCGGAAACACCATATATTTT.

Notes on this clonotype: A much larger clonotype is one base distant, so this may be a read error. The conserved final phenylalanine or tryptophan is absent from the CDR3, which likely points to a read error. This rearrangement joins TRBV12-3 or TRBV12-4 to TRBJ2-2; a weak D match, TRBD1 (6 bases). The CDR3 totals 16 residues. V gave up 2 bases and J gave up 2 bases, with 12 bases separating them. The DNA of the CDR3 is TGTGCCAGCAGTTTAAGGGGGAGCAGAAACACCGGGGAGCTGTTTTTA. It yields the protein CASSLRGSRNTGELFL.

This clonotype was counted many times. CDR3 bases: TGTGCCATCAGTGTATTAGGGGACGCCGGGGAGCTGTTTTTT. This sequence encodes CAISVLGDAGELFF. The rearrangement links TRBV10-3 to TRBJ2-2; D is possibly TRBD1 or TRBD2 (5 bases each). V gave up 4 bases and J gave up 6 bases, with 12 bases separating them. The germline gives CDR1 ENHRY, CDR2 SYGVKD. The CDR3 totals 14 residues.

There are many counts of this clonotype. One base away lies a much larger clone, so this may be a sequencing read error. The J gene is TRBJ2-3, the V gene TRBV20-1; D is perhaps TRBD1 or TRBD2 (5 bases each). Germline loops: CDR1 DFQATT, CDR2 SNEGSKA (reference sequence). The CDR3 totals 13 residues. The V end lost 6 bases, the J end lost 5 bases, and 15 bases lay between the germline ends. The CDR3 sequence is CSAGHLGEDTQYF. As DNA, the CDR3 is TGCAGTGCCGGTCACCTGGGGGAAGATACGCAGTATTTT.

With respect to this clonotype: It may be a read error: a sequence one base away is much more abundant. V is TRBV9 and J is TRBJ2-5; possible D gene TRBD1, 5 bases. Germline CDR1 reads SGDLS; CDR2 reads YYNGEE. The CDR3 spans 14 residues. The CDR3 DNA is TGTGTCAGCAGCGCGACGGAAGCAGGGGAGACCCAGTACTTC. Its translation is CVSSATEAGETQYF.

Ten or more counts support this clonotype. The CDR3 bases are TGTGCCAGTCTCGCGGACCTCTCCTACAATGAGCAGTTCTTC. Encoded protein: CASLADLSYNEQFF. The rearrangement uses TRBV28 and TRBJ2-1; D gene unclear. The length of the CDR3 is 14 residues. V gave up 9 bases and J gave up 0 bases, with 12 bases separating them. The germline gives CDR1 MDHEN, CDR2 SYDVKM.

Ten or more counts support this clonotype. The chain combines TRBV29-1 with TRBJ2-5; TRBD1 agrees at 7 bases. Germline lookup yields CDR1 SQVTM and CDR2 ANQGSEA. There are 15 residues in the CDR3. Trimming at V came to 4 bases and at J to 1 base, leaving 9 bases not matched to a gene. CDR3 protein: CSVGSGQTFQETQYF. DNA of the CDR3: TGCAGCGTTGGGTCGGGACAGACATTCCAAGAGACCCAGTACTTC. Drawing the rest from reference TRBV29-1 and TRBJ2-5, the complete variable domain is SAVISQKPSRDICQRGTSLTIQCQVDSQVTMMFWYRQQPGQSLTLIATANQGSEATYESGFVIDKFPISRPNLTFSTLTVSNMSPEDSSIYLCSVGSGQTFQETQYFGPGTRLLVL.

The chain couples TRBV7-9 to TRBJ2-7; D not certain. Germline CDR1 and CDR2: SEHNR and FQNEAQ (reference sequence). This CDR3 has 13 amino acids. V lost 2 bases to trimming and J lost 5 bases, with 10 bases between them. The CDR3 spells CASSLKGEDEQYF. In nucleotides, the CDR3 is TGTGCCAGCAGCTTAAAGGGTGAAGACGAGCAGTACTTC. The full variable domain, rest sourced from reference TRBV7-9 and TRBJ2-7, is DTGVSQNPRHKITKRGQNVTFRCDPISEHNRLYWYRQTLGQGPEFLTYFQNEAQLEKSRLLSDRFSAERPKGSFSTLEIQRTEQGDSAMYLCASSLKGEDEQYFGPGTRLTVT.

The chain has TRBV5-1 and TRBJ2-2, with 7 bases matching TRBD2. CDR3 length: 14 residues. Looked up from germline, CDR1 is SGHRS and CDR2 is YFSETQ. The V segment lost 1 base and the J segment 6 bases; nucleotides outside the gene matches: 3. CDR3: CASSLIGRAGELFF. In DNA form, the CDR3 reads TGCGCCAGCAGCTTGATTGGGAGGGCCGGGGAGCTGTTTTTT.

This clonotype occurred many times. This sequence joins TRBV12-3 or TRBV12-4 and TRBJ1-2, with 10 nucleotides matching TRBD1. V lost 6 bases to trimming and J lost 5 bases; unmatched junction nucleotides: 3. CDR3 size: 13 residues. The CDR3 DNA sequence: TGTGCCAGCAGGGAGGGACAGGGGTATGGCTACACCTTC. Amino acid sequence: CASREGQGYGYTF.

This clonotype was observed many times. This chain connects TRBV20-1 to TRBJ1-2; tentatively, D is TRBD1 (5 bases). This CDR3 spans 13 amino acids. CDR1 is DFQATT, CDR2 SNEGSKA, per germline (reference sequence). V was clipped by 3 bases and J by 3 bases, with 11 bases between them. CDR3 DNA sequence: TGCAGTGCTAGGGAGGGGCAGCACTATGGCTACACCTTC. This codes for CSAREGQHYGYTF.

As to this clonotype: This could be a read error, since a much larger clone is one nucleotide away. V and J are TRBV7-9 and TRBJ1-1; 7 nucleotides agree with TRBD1. V gave up 8 bases and J gave up 2 bases; unmatched junction bases: 14. This CDR3 has 16 residues. Germline values: CDR1 SEHNR, CDR2 FQNEAQ (reference sequence). The CDR3 nucleotides read TGTGCCAGCCACCGGGGGCAGGGGGGGATCAACACTGAAGCTTTCTTT. This translates into CASHRGQGGINTEAFF.

As for this clonotype: This is likely an artifact of a read error, given a far larger clone one base away. The CDR3 DNA reads TGTGCCAGCAGTCCATGGACAGGGGTTCACCGGGAGCTGTCTTTT. This encodes CASSPWTGVHRELSF. The gene calls are TRBV6-6 and TRBJ2-2, with 9 bases fitting TRBD1. The CDR3 is 15 residues long. Germline V CDR1 and CDR2: MNHNY, SVGAGI (reference sequence).

This clonotype is deemed large. The chain is built from TRBV29-1 and TRBJ2-1; 13 bases are a match to TRBD2. From germline, CDR1 is SQVTM and CDR2 ANQGSEA. V was clipped by 6 bases and J by 10 bases; unmatched bases: 15. The CDR3 length is 16 residues. The CDR3: CSVRGRTSGSSIEQFF. The CDR3 DNA reads as TGCAGCGTCCGGGGGCGGACTAGCGGGAGTTCTATAGAGCAGTTCTTC.

This clonotype has a count of ten or more. The V call is TRBV12-3 or TRBV12-4, the J call TRBJ2-1; D is possibly TRBD1 or TRBD2 (6 bases each). CDR3 length: 17 amino acids. The ends were cut back, 5 bases at V and 8 bases at J, with 25 bases in the middle. The chain's CDR3 is CASSRGVWTTGGHEQFF. CDR3 coding DNA: TGTGCCAGCAGTAGGGGGGTTTGGACCACCGGCGGTCATGAGCAGTTCTTC.

This clonotype was seen ten or more times. V and J are TRBV5-1 and TRBJ2-1; possible D gene TRBD1, 6 bases. CDR3 size: 12 residues. Germline V CDR1 and CDR2: SGHRS, YFSETQ. Deletions cut 1 base from V and 14 bases from J, with 13 bases between. CDR3 DNA: TGCGCCAGCAGCTTGTTGGGAAAGGGGGAGTTCTTC. Translation gives CASSLLGKGEFF.

This clonotype was counted a few times. One end of the junction does not line up with germline, which may come from a read error. J is TRBJ1-2 and V is TRBV29-1; D call uncertain. CDR1 and CDR2 from the germline V gene are SQVTM and ANQGSEA. The CDR3 is made up of 13 amino acids. The CDR3 spells CSVKDSWGYGYTF. CDR3 sequence (DNA): TGCAGCGTTAAAGATAGTTGGGGCTATGGCTACACCTTC.

With regard to this clonotype: This may be a read error, as it is one base from a much larger clone. J is TRBJ2-1 and V is TRBV18; the D gene is possibly TRBD2 (6 bases). CDR1 and CDR2 (germline): KGHSH, LQKENI. CDR3 length: 13 residues. The chain's CDR3 is CASLQAGYNEQLF. In nucleotides, the CDR3 is TGTGCCAGCTTGCAAGCGGGCTACAATGAGCAGTTATTC.

This clonotype was counted ten times or more. The junction differs from germline at one of its ends, possibly a read error. The CDR3 region has the DNA TGTGCTAGCAGCTATTCCGGGACAGGGACCGGGGAGCTGTTTTTT. As protein: CASSYSGTGTGELFF. The chain couples TRBV7-7 to TRBJ2-2; TRBD1 aligns across 9 bases. Germline loops: CDR1 SSHAT, CDR2 FNYEAQ (reference sequence). The CDR3 spans 15 residues.

A few counts support this clonotype. Germline and junction disagree at one end, which may indicate a read error. CDR3 region: CASSEELSGLSSCEQYF. CDR3 sequence (DNA): TGTGCCAGCAGTGAAGAGTTATCGGGACTTTCCTCCTGCGAGCAGTACTTC. The chain is built from TRBV6-1 and TRBJ2-7; maybe TRBD2 (6 bases). There are 17 residues in the CDR3. The germline V gene encodes CDR1 MNHNS and CDR2 SASEGT.